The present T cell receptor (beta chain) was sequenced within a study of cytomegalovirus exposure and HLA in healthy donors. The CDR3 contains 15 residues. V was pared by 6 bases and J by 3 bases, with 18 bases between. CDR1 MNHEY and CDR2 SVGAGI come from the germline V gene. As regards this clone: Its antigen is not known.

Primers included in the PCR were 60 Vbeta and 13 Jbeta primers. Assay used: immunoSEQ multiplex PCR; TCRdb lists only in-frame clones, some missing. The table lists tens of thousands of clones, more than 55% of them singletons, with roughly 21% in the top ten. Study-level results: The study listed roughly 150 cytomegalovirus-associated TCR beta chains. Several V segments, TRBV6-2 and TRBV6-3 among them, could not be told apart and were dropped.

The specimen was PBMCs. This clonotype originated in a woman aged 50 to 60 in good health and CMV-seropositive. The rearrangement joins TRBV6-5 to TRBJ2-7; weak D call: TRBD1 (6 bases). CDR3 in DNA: TGTGCCAGCAGAAATCCCCGGGACATTCTCTACGAGCAGTACTTC. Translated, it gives CASRNPRDILYEQYF.